This T cell receptor beta chain was sequenced in a study of T cell repertoires in cytomegalovirus infection. General study findings and limits: Identification of carriers of CMV plus the relevant HLA was performed using cumulative public TCR beta family frequency.

The ends lost 0 bases at V and 6 bases at J; junction bases unmatched: 7. Germline values: CDR1 SGDLS, CDR2 YYNGEE. The CDR3 loop spans 16 amino acids. This clonotype was seen a few times. Antigen unknown. MiXCR, applied by TCRdb to the reads, yields one record per CDR3 protein. This sample carries 300,000 to 400,000 distinct CDR3 sequences, more than 8% of them seen once, and the ten largest clones take over 3.5%. This receptor was identified in a human donor in good health (CMV status not recorded). Some clones in this sample may be carry-over from other donors' samples. The chain recombines TRBV9 with TRBJ2-2; 8 bases match TRBD2. Input material: PBMCs. The CDR3 sequence is CASSVGSGTRAGELFF. CDR3 coding DNA: TGTGCCAGCAGCGTAGGATCCGGGACTAGGGCCGGGGAGCTGTTTTTT. The variable domain in full, with the rest retrieved from reference TRBV9 and TRBJ2-2, is DSGVTQTPKHLITATGQRVTLRCSPRSGDLSVYWYQQSLDQGLQFLIQYYNGEERAKGNILERFSAQQFPDLHSELNLSSLELGDSALYFCASSVGSGTRAGELFFGEGSRLTVL.